What follows is one T cell receptor (beta chain) and its context. Antigen: not known. Assay used: immunoSEQ multiplex PCR; TCRdb lists only in-frame clones, some missing. The sample lists about 15,000 clones, about four fifths occurring once. Sampled 1 year posttransplant, controls received myeloablative marrow transplants, methotrexate and a calcineurin inhibitor. The sample comes from a study of T cells after posttransplantation cyclophosphamide. J lost 0 bases, V lost 5 bases, and 5 bases had no gene match. The CDR3 runs to 15 residues. Germline V lookup: CDR1 MDHEN, CDR2 SYDVKM. Study observations and caveats: Later post-transplant blood repertoires were often dominated by donor CD8+ memory clones. Recipient CMV seropositivity and CMV reactivation strongly tracked TRB clonality.

This TCR was recovered from a male patient aged 30 to 40 who received an allogeneic stem cell transplant from an unrelated donor, was CMV-positive, and had acute and chronic GVHD. Some T cells may be transferred from the graft donor. Here the sequenced sample was PBMCs, taken around 64 weeks after allogeneic stem cell transplant with calcineurin inhibitor and methotrexate. V is TRBV28 and J is TRBJ2-3; the match to TRBD2 covers 7 bases. CDR3 bases: TGTGCCAGCAGTCCTAGCGGTGTAAGCACAGATACGCAGTATTTT. This translates into CASSPSGVSTDTQYF. Full variable domain (remainder filled in from reference TRBV28 and TRBJ2-3): DVKVTQSSRYLVKRTGEKVFLECVQDMDHENMFWYRQDPGLGLRLIYFSYDVKMKEKGDIPEGYSVSREKKERFSLILESASTNQTSMYLCASSPSGVSTDTQYFGPGTRLTVL.